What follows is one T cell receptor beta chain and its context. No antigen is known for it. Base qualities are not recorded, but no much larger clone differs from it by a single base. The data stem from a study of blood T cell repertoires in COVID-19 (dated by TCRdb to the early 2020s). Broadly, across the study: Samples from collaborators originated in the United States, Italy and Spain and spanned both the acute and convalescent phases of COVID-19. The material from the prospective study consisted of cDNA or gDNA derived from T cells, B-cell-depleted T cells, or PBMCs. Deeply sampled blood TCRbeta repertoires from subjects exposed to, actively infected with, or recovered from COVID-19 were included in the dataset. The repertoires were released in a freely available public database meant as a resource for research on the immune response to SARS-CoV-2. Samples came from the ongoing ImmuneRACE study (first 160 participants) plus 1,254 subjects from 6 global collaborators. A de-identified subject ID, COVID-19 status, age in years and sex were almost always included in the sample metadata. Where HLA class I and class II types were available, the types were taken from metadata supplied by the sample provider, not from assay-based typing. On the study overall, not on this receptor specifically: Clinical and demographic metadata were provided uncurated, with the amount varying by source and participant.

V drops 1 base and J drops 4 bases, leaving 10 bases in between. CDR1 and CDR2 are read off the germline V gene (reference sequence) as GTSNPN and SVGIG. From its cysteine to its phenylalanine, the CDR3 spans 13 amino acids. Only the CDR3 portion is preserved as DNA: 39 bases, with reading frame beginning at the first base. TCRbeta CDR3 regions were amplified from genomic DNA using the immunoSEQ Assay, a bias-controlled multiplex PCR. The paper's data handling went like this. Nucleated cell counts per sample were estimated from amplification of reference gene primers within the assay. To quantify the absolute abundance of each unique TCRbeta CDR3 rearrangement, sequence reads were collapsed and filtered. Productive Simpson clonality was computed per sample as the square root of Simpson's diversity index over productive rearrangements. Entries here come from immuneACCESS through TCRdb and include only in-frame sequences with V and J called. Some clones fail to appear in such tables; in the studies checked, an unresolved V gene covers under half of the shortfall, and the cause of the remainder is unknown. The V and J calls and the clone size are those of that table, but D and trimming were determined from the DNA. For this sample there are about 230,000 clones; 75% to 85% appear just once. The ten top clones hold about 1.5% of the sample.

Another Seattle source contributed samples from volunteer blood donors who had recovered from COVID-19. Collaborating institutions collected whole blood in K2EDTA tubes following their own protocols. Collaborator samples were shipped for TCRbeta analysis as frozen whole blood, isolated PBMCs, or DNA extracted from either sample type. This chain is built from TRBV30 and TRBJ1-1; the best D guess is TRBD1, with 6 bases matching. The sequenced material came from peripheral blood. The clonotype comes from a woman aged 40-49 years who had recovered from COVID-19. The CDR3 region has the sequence CAWSGNRATEAFF. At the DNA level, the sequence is TGTGCCTGGAGTGGTAACAGGGCCACTGAAGCTTTCTTT.